These 27 T cell receptor beta chains came from one sample sequenced in a study of breast tumors, draining lymph nodes, adjacent tissues. Each CDR3 protein is one row after TCRdb ran MiXCR on the multiplex PCR reads. There are tens of thousands of distinct CDR3 sequences in the sample; roughly 40% occur only once, and around a quarter lies in the top ten. Sequencing was performed on breast tumor tissue. These receptors all stem from a female donor with breast cancer. Some clones in this sample may be carry-over from other donors' samples.

This clonotype was observed many times. The J gene is TRBJ1-5, the V gene TRBV19; 9 bases fit TRBD1. The CDR3 spans 13 residues. With V trimmed by 8 bases and J by 7 bases, 6 bases remained unmatched. Germline CDR1 LNHDA, CDR2 SQIVND (reference sequence). The CDR3: CASGGTGNQPQHF. In nucleotides, the CDR3 is TGTGCCAGTGGAGGGACAGGGAACCAGCCCCAGCATTTT.

V and J are TRBV25-1 and TRBJ2-3, with 8 bases matching TRBD2. V trimming: 0 bases; J trimming: 3 bases; junction bases outside the gene matches: 5. The CDR3 spans 16 residues. Germline loops: CDR1 MGHDK, CDR2 SYGVNS. CDR3 in amino acids: CASSEYEKRGTDTQYF. The CDR3 DNA follows: TGTGCCAGCAGTGAATATGAGAAGCGGGGGACAGATACGCAGTATTTT.

This clonotype was picked up many times. The V call is TRBV12-3 or TRBV12-4, the J call TRBJ1-5; D ambiguous. The CDR3 runs 14 residues. Trimming took 2 bases from V and 7 from J, leaving 12 bases between them. The CDR3 DNA follows: TGTGCCAGCAGTTTACCGGGCCGATGGCAGCCCCAGCATTTT. As protein: CASSLPGRWQPQHF.

The table lists this clonotype with many counts. The chain joins TRBV3-1 to TRBJ2-7, with TRBD2 as a possible D gene (5 bases). V lost 0 bases and J 7 bases, leaving 13 bases between the germline ends. The CDR3 is made up of 14 amino acids. Germline CDR1 is LGHDT and CDR2 is YNNKEL (reference sequence). The CDR3 spells CASSQDRERFEQYF. CDR3 in DNA: TGTGCCAGCAGCCAAGATCGGGAACGTTTTGAGCAGTACTTC.

In the case of this clonotype: This may be a read error: a much more frequent sequence differs by one nucleotide. V usage is TRBV20-1 and J usage is TRBJ2-1; D remains ambiguous. This CDR3 comprises 12 residues. Germline loops: CDR1 DFQATT, CDR2 SNEGSKA (reference sequence). CDR3 in amino acids: CSAREDGNEPFF. CDR3 DNA: TGCAGTGCTAGAGAAGATGGCAATGAGCCGTTCTTC.

This chain joins TRBV7-2 and TRBJ1-2, with D possibly matching TRBD1 (6 bases). V was trimmed by 5 bases and J by 7 bases, leaving 20 bases between them. The CDR3 length is 15 residues. Per the germline V gene, CDR1 is SGHTA and CDR2 is FQGNSA. The CDR3 protein is CASSRNPGERTGYTF. CDR3 bases: TGTGCCAGCAGCCGAAATCCAGGGGAACGGACTGGCTACACCTTC.

The J gene is TRBJ2-3, the V gene TRBV24-1, with D uncertain. Germline V gives CDR1 KGHDR, CDR2 SFDVKD. CDR3 length: 16 residues. V was shortened by 5 bases and J by 3 bases, with 17 bases between the two germline ends. In DNA, the CDR3 is TGTGCCACCAGTGCCCCTCGCCTGTTAGAAACAGATACGCAGTATTTT. Residues: CATSAPRLLETDTQYF.

Concerning this clonotype: Just one base apart from a much larger clone, this may be a read error. V usage is TRBV5-1 and J usage is TRBJ2-1; no firm D call. There are 13 residues in the CDR3. CDR1 and CDR2 (germline): SGHRS, YFSETQ. In DNA, the CDR3 is TGCGCCAGCAGCTTGGAGGTTATCAATGACCAGTTCTTC. This gives the protein CASSLEVINDQFF.

The chain links TRBV6-5 to TRBJ2-7; TRBD2 matches 11 bases. Looked up from germline, CDR1 is MNHEY and CDR2 is SVGAGI. J was trimmed by 0 bases and V by 4 bases; bases with no gene match: 2. The CDR3 consists of 15 residues. CDR3 loop: CASSWTSGPSYEQYF. The DNA of the CDR3 is TGTGCCAGCAGTTGGACTAGCGGGCCCTCCTACGAGCAGTACTTC.

In its sample, this clonotype was seen many times. The chain carries TRBV7-2 and TRBJ2-1; D gene uncertain. The CDR3 totals 15 residues. The germline V gene encodes CDR1 SGHTA and CDR2 FQGNSA. Trimming cost V 4 bases and J 9 bases, with 19 bases left between them. The CDR3 coding sequence is TGTGCCAGCAGCTCGACTCGGGCCGCCCCCACTGAGCAGTTCTTC. This encodes CASSSTRAAPTEQFF.

This clonotype has at least ten counts. The chain's CDR3 is CASSRLAGGHNEQFF. As DNA, the CDR3 is TGTGCCAGCAGCCGACTAGCGGGGGGTCACAATGAGCAGTTCTTC. The rearrangement joins TRBV14 to TRBJ2-1, with TRBD2 identical over 13 bases. CDR3 length equals 15 residues. CDR1 is SGHDN and CDR2 is FVKESK in the germline V gene. The V segment lost 4 bases and the J segment 5 bases; nucleotides outside the gene matches: 2.

This clonotype showed up many times. The gene calls are TRBV7-9 and TRBJ2-1; D may be TRBD2 (5 bases). Germline CDR1 and CDR2: SEHNR and FQNEAQ (reference sequence). This CDR3 contains 15 residues. Deletions cut 5 bases from V and 5 bases from J, with 16 bases between. CDR3 DNA: TGTGCCAGCAGCCCATCCGGGATTGGGCACAATGAGCAGTTCTTC. This sequence encodes CASSPSGIGHNEQFF.

This clonotype has a count of ten or more. One base away lies a much larger clone, so this may be a sequencing read error. This chain connects TRBV20-1 to TRBJ1-6; D is undetermined. The ends were cut back, 3 bases at V and 9 bases at J, with 18 bases in the middle. Germline CDR1 DFQATT, CDR2 SNEGSKA (reference sequence). The CDR3 consists of 15 residues. DNA of the CDR3: TGCAGTGCTAGCGGCAATCGCGTCGATACTTCACCCCTCCACTTT. It translates to CSASGNRVDTSPLHF.

This clonotype was picked up many times. The chain recombines TRBV20-1 with TRBJ2-7, with 14 bases fitting TRBD2. V trimming: 3 bases; J trimming: 7 bases; junction bases outside the gene matches: 5. CDR3 length: 14 amino acids. Looked up from germline, CDR1 is DFQATT and CDR2 is SNEGSKA (reference sequence). DNA of the CDR3: TGCAGTGCTAGCGGACTAGCGGGGGGAGAGGAGCAGTACTTC. Its protein product is CSASGLAGGEEQYF.

The DNA of the CDR3 is TGTGCCAGCAGCTTAGGGGGTAATGGAAACACCATATATTTT. Its protein is CASSLGGNGNTIYF. The chain uses TRBV7-2 and TRBJ1-3, with D hard to call. The CDR3 is made up of 14 amino acids. V was shortened by 1 base and J by 3 bases, with 7 bases between the two germline ends. Germline lookup yields CDR1 SGHTA and CDR2 FQGNSA.

This clonotype was seen many times. The chain is built from TRBV30 and TRBJ1-2; D not resolved. Germline V gives CDR1 GTSNPN, CDR2 SVGIG (reference sequence). V was trimmed by 0 bases and J by 3 bases, leaving 11 bases between them. The length of the CDR3 is 14 residues. DNA for the CDR3: TGTGCCTGGAGTGTGGTCCCAAGGGACTATGGCTACACCTTC. Protein product: CAWSVVPRDYGYTF.

At least ten counts were recorded for this clonotype. The chain links TRBV11-2 to TRBJ1-5; 7 bases agree with TRBD1. In germline, CDR1 is SGHAT, CDR2 FQNNGV. Germline trimming cut 3 bases from V and 2 bases from J; bases unmatched to any gene: 16. This CDR3 comprises 19 residues. The CDR3, as DNA: TGTGCCAGCAGCTTCAGAGGGGGGATACAGGGGTGGGGCAATCAGCCCCAGCATTTT. This codes for CASSFRGGIQGWGNQPQHF.

This clonotype was observed at least ten times. The CDR3 region has the DNA TGTGCCAGCAGCTTCGGGACAATTAATGAAAAACTGTTTTTT. Residues: CASSFGTINEKLFF. This sequence joins TRBV6-1 and TRBJ1-4, with a weak D call TRBD1 (6 bases). This CDR3 contains 14 residues. Germline CDR1 is MNHNS and CDR2 is SASEGT. The V gene lost 6 bases and the J gene lost 4 bases, with 12 bases spanning the gap.

This clonotype was counted once. This rearrangement joins TRBV7-9 to TRBJ2-1; weak D call: TRBD1 (6 bases). The germline V and J ends were trimmed by 6 bases and 2 bases, with 11 bases remaining between them. This CDR3 is 14 amino acids long. Germline V gene data show CDR1 as SEHNR and CDR2 as FQNEAQ (reference sequence). CDR3 nucleotides: TGTGCCAGCAGTGATGACAGGACCTACAATGAGCAGTTCTTC. Translating it yields CASSDDRTYNEQFF. Full variable domain (missing parts from reference TRBV7-9 and TRBJ2-1): DTGVSQNPRHKITKRGQNVTFRCDPISEHNRLYWYRQTLGQGPEFLTYFQNEAQLEKSRLLSDRFSAERPKGSFSTLEIQRTEQGDSAMYLCASSDDRTYNEQFFGPGTRLTVL.

The rearrangement links TRBV27 to TRBJ1-6; possible D gene TRBD1, 6 bases. The CDR3 consists of 13 residues. V gave up 8 bases and J gave up 9 bases, with 14 bases separating them. Germline CDR1 reads MNHEY; CDR2 reads SMNVEV (reference sequence). The CDR3 region is CASSRGGLSPLHF. CDR3 nucleotide sequence: TGTGCCAGCTCAAGAGGGGGGCTTTCACCCCTCCACTTT.

In its sample, this clonotype was seen many times. This chain links TRBV4-1 with TRBJ2-2; the D is unclear. V shed 0 bases and J shed 0 bases, with 5 bases lying between them. The CDR3 is 15 residues long. The germline V gene has CDR1 MGHRA and CDR2 YSYEKL. CDR3 bases: TGCGCCAGCAGCCAAGAGTGGACGAACACCGGGGAGCTGTTTTTT. Protein sequence: CASSQEWTNTGELFF.

This clonotype was found many times. The genes are TRBV4-3 and TRBJ2-2, with 8 bases matching TRBD1. This CDR3 has 15 residues. J lost 3 bases, V lost 5 bases, and 5 bases had no gene match. Looked up from germline, CDR1 is LGHNA and CDR2 is YSLEER. CDR3 sequence reads: CASSYTGGYTGELFF. The CDR3 nucleotides are TGCGCCAGCAGCTACACAGGGGGGTACACCGGGGAGCTGTTTTTT.

This clonotype was seen only once. CDR3 protein: CASSEGTTATYEQYF. CDR3 nucleotide sequence: TGTGCCAGCAGCGAGGGGACGACGGCGACCTACGAGCAGTACTTC. The chain combines TRBV9 with TRBJ2-7, with D perhaps matching TRBD1 or TRBD2 (5 bases each). The V gene's germline CDR1 is SGDLS and CDR2 YYNGEE. The CDR3 is 15 residues long. Trimming stripped 3 bases from V and 2 bases from J, with 15 bases between.

The chain couples TRBV7-8 to TRBJ1-5; tentative D call: TRBD1 (5 bases). V lost 1 base, J lost 6 bases, and 13 bases lay in between. CDR3 size: 15 residues. Looked up from germline, CDR1 is SGHVS and CDR2 is FQNEAQ. Here the CDR3 reads CASSLGGGAGQPQHF. In DNA form, the CDR3 reads TGTGCCAGCAGCTTAGGGGGAGGGGCTGGTCAGCCCCAGCATTTT.

The sample holds one count of this clonotype. The J gene is TRBJ2-3, the V gene TRBV4-3; D is ambiguous. The germline V gene encodes CDR1 LGHNA and CDR2 YSLEER. This CDR3 spans 14 amino acids. Between the trimmed V and J ends, which lost 3 bases and 4 bases, there was a span of 11 bases. The CDR3 region is CASSQSWTADTQYF. The CDR3 DNA is TGCGCCAGCAGCCAGTCCTGGACGGCAGATACGCAGTATTTT.

This clonotype was seen repeatedly, ten times or more. The CDR3 region has the DNA TGTGCCAGCAGCCCCATTACTGGAGATACGCAGTATTTT. Encoded protein: CASSPITGDTQYF. The genes are TRBV7-3 and TRBJ2-3; D not certain. The CDR3 covers 13 residues. Germline V gene lookup returns CDR1 SGHTA and CDR2 FQGTGA. Trimming left V 5 bases short and J 5 bases short, with 11 bases between.

This clonotype was counted at least ten times. The V gene is TRBV20-1, the J gene TRBJ2-7, with 11 bases aligning to TRBD1. The CDR3 is 14 amino acids. Trimming took 3 bases from V and 3 from J; bases not matched to a gene: 4. From germline, CDR1 is DFQATT and CDR2 SNEGSKA (reference sequence). The CDR3 loop is CSARVGTGGYEQYF. The CDR3 DNA sequence: TGCAGTGCTAGGGTCGGGACAGGGGGCTACGAGCAGTACTTC.